Shown below are 30 T cell receptor beta chains from a single sample sequenced in a study of shared clonotypes between healthy human individuals. Method: immunoSEQ multiplex PCR; TCRdb's copy keeps in-frame clones and lacks some. This repertoire shows 600,000 to 750,000 clones, about nine tenths found once; its top ten account for less than 40%. Sample: memory CD8+ T cells from PBMCs. The subset here: CD45RO+ cells pooled with CCR7-negative TemRA cells. The receptors here all came from a man younger than 35 in good health. Some clones in this sample may be carry-over from other donors' samples.

The chain carries TRBV14 and TRBJ1-5; the match to TRBD1 covers 9 bases. Germline V gene sequence: CDR1 SGHDN, CDR2 FVKESK. This CDR3 has 19 amino acids. The trim removed 1 base at V and 3 bases at J, leaving 13 bases unmatched. CDR3 sequence (DNA): TGTGCCAGCAGCCAAGGAAAATCCGGGACAGGGTTTCTCAATCAGCCCCAGCATTTT. Translation gives CASSQGKSGTGFLNQPQHF.

The rearrangement links TRBV4-3 to TRBJ2-7; D not certain. Per germline, CDR1 LGHNA and CDR2 YSLEER. V was clipped by 4 bases and J by 6 bases, with 10 bases between them. CDR3 length: 12 residues. Written as DNA, the CDR3 is TGCGCCAGCAGCCCCGCCGGACGCGAGCAGTACTTC. This gives the protein CASSPAGREQYF.

The rearrangement uses TRBV13 and TRBJ2-2, with D perhaps TRBD2 (6 bases). The germline gives CDR1 PRHDT, CDR2 FYEKMQ (reference sequence). V dropped 4 bases and J dropped 2 bases, with 17 bases sitting between them. The CDR3 contains 17 residues. Written as DNA, the CDR3 is TGTGCCAGCAGCTCCACGAGGGATAGCGGTAACACCGGGGAGCTGTTTTTT. Amino acid sequence: CASSSTRDSGNTGELFF.

This clone appeared a single time. The V and J genes are TRBV27 and TRBJ1-1, with D tentatively TRBD1 (5 bases). CDR3 length: 13 amino acids. Germline V lookup: CDR1 MNHEY, CDR2 SMNVEV (reference sequence). V gave up 6 bases and J gave up 5 bases, with 13 bases separating them. The CDR3, as DNA: TGTGCCAGCAGCTCCCAGGGTTGGACTGAAGCTTTCTTT. This sequence encodes CASSSQGWTEAFF.

This clone came up a few times. The chain employs TRBV2 and TRBJ2-7, with 7 bases fitting TRBD2. The CDR3 is 13 amino acids. Trimming took 7 bases from V and 4 from J; bases not matched to a gene: 7. Germline assignment: CDR1 SNHLY and CDR2 FYNNEI. CDR3 loop: CASKSGTFYEQYF. DNA for the CDR3: TGTGCCAGCAAGAGCGGGACCTTTTACGAGCAGTACTTC. Variable domain in full (rest from reference TRBV2 and TRBJ2-7): EPEVTQTPSHQVTQMGQEVILRCVPISNHLYFYWYRQILGQKVEFLVSFYNNEISEKSEIFDDQFSVERPDGSNFTLKIRSTKLEDSAMYFCASKSGTFYEQYFGPGTRLTVT.

V and J are TRBV12-5 and TRBJ1-2; 7 nucleotides align to TRBD1. Germline values: CDR1 LGHNT, CDR2 FRNRAP. J lost 0 bases, V lost 3 bases, and 7 bases had no gene match. The CDR3 extends over 16 amino acids. The CDR3 DNA is TGTGCTAGTGGTTTCACACAGGGGCCGTCTAACTATGGCTACACCTTC. Its protein product is CASGFTQGPSNYGYTF.

V is TRBV9 and J is TRBJ2-1; the D call may be TRBD1 or TRBD2 (5 bases each). The CDR3 spans 14 residues. The V gene lost 3 bases and the J gene lost 8 bases, with 15 bases spanning the gap. Germline lookup yields CDR1 SGDLS and CDR2 YYNGEE. CDR3 DNA sequence: TGTGCCAGCAGCGACGGGGACCGGGGCGATGAGCAGTTCTTC. Encoded protein: CASSDGDRGDEQFF.

The rearrangement links TRBV11-3 to TRBJ2-7; 7 bases agree with TRBD1. The V segment lost 3 bases and the J segment 13 bases; nucleotides outside the gene matches: 9. The CDR3 extends over 12 amino acids. Germline V gene lookup returns CDR1 SGHNT and CDR2 YENEEA. Here the CDR3 DNA reads TGTGCCAGCAGCTTGTGTGACAGGGTCAAATACTTC. As protein: CASSLCDRVKYF. Full variable domain (missing parts from reference TRBV11-3 and TRBJ2-7): EAGVVQSPRYKIIEKKQPVAFWCNPISGHNTLYWYLQNLGQGPELLIRYENEEAVDDSQLPKDRFSAERLKGVDSTLKIQPAELGDSAVYLCASSLCDRVKYFGPGTRLTVT.

The V and J genes are TRBV7-8 and TRBJ2-5; a possible D gene is TRBD2 (5 bases). Germline loops: CDR1 SGHVS, CDR2 FQNEAQ. The CDR3 consists of 15 residues. V dropped 4 bases and J dropped 1 base, with 13 bases sitting between them. The CDR3 DNA reads as TGTGCCAGCAGCTCTTACCTTGAGGGCCAAGAGACCCAGTACTTC. Translation: CASSSYLEGQETQYF.

V gene TRBV11-2 combines with J gene TRBJ2-5; D ambiguous. CDR1 and CDR2 (germline): SGHAT, FQNNGV. The germline V and J ends were trimmed by 2 bases and 6 bases, with 10 bases remaining between them. The CDR3 has 13 amino acids. In nucleotides, the CDR3 is TGTGCCAGCAGCTTAAGCCAATGGCAGACCCAGTACTTC. It encodes CASSLSQWQTQYF.

The V and J genes are TRBV29-1 and TRBJ1-2; 7 bases align to TRBD1. The V gene end was trimmed by 2 bases and the J gene end by 4 bases; junction bases not matched to a gene: 13. The length of the CDR3 is 16 residues. Germline-derived CDR1 and CDR2 are SQVTM and ANQGSEA. CDR3 sequence (DNA): TGCAGCGTTGAACGGGACAGCCCGTCATCGTTCTATGGCTACACCTTC. Its protein is CSVERDSPSSFYGYTF.

This rearrangement joins TRBV28 to TRBJ2-7; possibly TRBD2 for D (6 bases). Deletions cut 8 bases from V and 3 bases from J, with 26 bases between. The CDR3 sequence is 17 residues long. Germline assignment: CDR1 MDHEN and CDR2 SYDVKM. The CDR3 here is CASSPSTSSGPDYEQYF. For the CDR3, the DNA is TGTGCCAGCTCTCCCTCGACCTCGAGCGGGCCAGACTACGAGCAGTACTTC.

This clone was seen more than once but under ten times. The rearrangement links TRBV6-5 to TRBJ2-7, with TRBD1 identical over 8 bases. The CDR3 has 13 amino acids. The trim removed 2 bases at V and 6 bases at J, leaving 3 bases unmatched. Per the germline V gene, CDR1 is MNHEY and CDR2 is SVGAGI. The CDR3 loop is CASSYGQGGEQYF. As DNA, the CDR3 is TGTGCCAGCAGTTACGGACAGGGCGGCGAGCAGTACTTC.

The chain is built from TRBV28 and TRBJ2-3; unclear D gene. In germline, CDR1 is MDHEN, CDR2 SYDVKM. Between the trimmed V and J ends, which lost 7 bases and 2 bases, there was a span of 10 bases. This CDR3 spans 13 amino acids. CDR3 region: CASTHGDTDTQYF. The DNA of the CDR3 is TGTGCCAGCACTCATGGGGACACAGATACGCAGTATTTT.

The rearrangement links TRBV29-1 to TRBJ2-7; TRBD2 matches at 9 bases. Germline V lookup: CDR1 SQVTM, CDR2 ANQGSEA. The length of the CDR3 is 14 residues. V dropped 6 bases and J dropped 4; count of bases not matched to a gene: 10. Written as DNA, the CDR3 is TGCAGCGTGTACAGCGGGAGGCTTCCTTACGAGCAGTACTTC. Its translation is CSVYSGRLPYEQYF.

This chain joins TRBV7-6 and TRBJ1-2; D not certain. Germline CDR1 is SGHVS and CDR2 is FNYEAQ. V was pared by 1 base and J by 4 bases, with 16 bases between. The CDR3 runs to 16 residues. This CDR3 reads CASSLEAGSRSYGYTF. DNA of the CDR3: TGTGCCAGCAGCTTAGAGGCAGGTAGTAGGAGCTATGGCTACACCTTC.

The chain employs TRBV25-1 and TRBJ1-5; the D gene is possibly TRBD1 (5 bases). The CDR3 length is 15 residues. Germline V gene sequence: CDR1 MGHDK, CDR2 SYGVNS. Trimming removed 5 bases from V and 6 bases from J, with 17 bases in between. The chain's CDR3 is CASSTSGGPGQPQHF. The CDR3, as DNA: TGTGCCAGCAGTACGAGCGGGGGTCCCGGTCAGCCCCAGCATTTT.

The rearrangement joins TRBV19 to TRBJ1-3, with D hard to call. V lost 0 bases and J lost 0, with 12 bases in between. CDR1 is LNHDA and CDR2 is SQIVND in the germline V gene (reference sequence). The CDR3 is made up of 17 amino acids. The CDR3: CASSIDGGTISGNTIYF. Written as DNA, the CDR3 is TGTGCCAGTAGTATAGATGGCGGCACTATCTCTGGAAACACCATATATTTT.

About this clone itself: Different DNA sequences within this sample yield the same CDR3. The genes are TRBV27 and TRBJ2-1; D not resolved. Germline V gene lookup returns CDR1 MNHEY and CDR2 SMNVEV (reference sequence). With 2 bases removed from V and 0 bases from J, the gap between germline ends came to 5 bases. CDR3 length: 14 residues. CDR3 sequence (DNA): TGTGCCAGCAGTTTAACAAGCTCCTACAATGAGCAGTTCTTC. This sequence encodes CASSLTSSYNEQFF.

This chain joins TRBV7-6 and TRBJ2-1; the D gene is possibly TRBD2 (5 bases). Germline V CDR1 and CDR2: SGHVS, FNYEAQ. Trimming took off 1 base at V and 2 bases at J, with 12 bases between the two ends. There are 16 residues in the CDR3. This chain's CDR3 is CASSLDMGETYNEQFF. The CDR3 nucleotides are TGTGCCAGCAGCTTAGATATGGGAGAAACCTACAATGAGCAGTTCTTC.

The chain combines TRBV7-9 with TRBJ2-7; a weak D match, TRBD2 (7 bases). CDR3 length: 18 residues. CDR1 and CDR2 (germline): SEHNR, FQNEAQ (reference sequence). V was cut by 0 bases and J by 0 bases, with 18 bases left in between. CDR3 region: CASSLAGGLAVRSYEQYF. The CDR3, as DNA: TGTGCCAGCAGCTTAGCGGGGGGGCTAGCGGTCCGCTCCTACGAGCAGTACTTC.

The J gene is TRBJ2-7, the V gene TRBV29-1; 9 nucleotides match TRBD2. V dropped 6 bases and J dropped 5; count of bases not matched to a gene: 14. Per the germline V gene, CDR1 is SQVTM and CDR2 is ANQGSEA. This CDR3 comprises 15 residues. CDR3: CSVAATSGPGHEQYF. CDR3 in DNA: TGCAGCGTGGCGGCGACTAGCGGACCTGGTCACGAGCAGTACTTC.

The gene calls are TRBV2 and TRBJ2-1, with 13 positions matching TRBD2. With V trimmed by 5 bases and J by 1 base, 2 bases remained unmatched. In germline, CDR1 is SNHLY, CDR2 FYNNEI. This CDR3 comprises 16 residues. CDR3 sequence: CASSRLAGGSYNEQFF. The CDR3 nucleotides are TGTGCCAGCAGTAGACTAGCGGGAGGATCCTACAATGAGCAGTTCTTC.

The genes are TRBV5-1 and TRBJ2-2; 8 bases are shared with TRBD1. Germline V gives CDR1 SGHRS, CDR2 YFSETQ. The CDR3 length is 16 residues. The junction had 6 bases not matched to a gene; V was cut back by 2 bases and J by 3 bases. CDR3 loop: CASSFHRGIDTGELFF. CDR3 DNA sequence: TGCGCCAGCAGCTTTCACAGGGGGATCGACACCGGGGAGCTGTTTTTT.

The chain couples TRBV13 to TRBJ2-7, with 13 positions matching TRBD2. CDR3 length equals 17 residues. V trimming: 0 bases; J trimming: 0 bases; junction bases outside the gene matches: 2. CDR1 and CDR2 (germline): PRHDT, FYEKMQ (reference sequence). The CDR3 DNA follows: TGTGCCAGCAGCTTAGGACTAGCGGGAGGGTTCTCCTACGAGCAGTACTTC. As protein: CASSLGLAGGFSYEQYF. Variable domain in full (rest from reference TRBV13 and TRBJ2-7): AAGVIQSPRHLIKEKRETATLKCYPIPRHDTVYWYQQGPGQDPQFLISFYEKMQSDKGSIPDRFSAQQFSDYHSELNMSSLELGDSALYFCASSLGLAGGFSYEQYFGPGTRLTVT.

Note on this clone: The junction differs from germline at one of its ends, possibly a read error. The rearrangement joins TRBV7-2 to TRBJ2-7; a possible D gene is TRBD1 (5 bases). Germline values: CDR1 SGHTA, CDR2 FQGNSA. This CDR3 comprises 13 residues. The chain's CDR3 is CASRLGATYEQYF. The CDR3 DNA reads as TGTGCCAGCAGGTTAGGGGCAACCTACGAGCAGTACTTC.

The sample holds one count of this clone. V and J are TRBV5-7 and TRBJ2-1; a possible D gene is TRBD1 (6 bases). TRBV5-7 is an ORF for which the function is uncertain. CDR3 length equals 15 residues. Between the trimmed V and J ends, which lost 1 base and 8 bases, there was a span of 16 bases. The CDR3 DNA follows: TGTGCCAGCAGCTTGCTACAGGGAGAGATCGATGAGCAGTTCTTC. Its protein product is CASSLLQGEIDEQFF.

The chain employs TRBV21-1 and TRBJ1-1. TRBV21-1 is labeled a pseudogene. The CDR3 has 15 amino acids. The CDR3 DNA reads TGTGCCAGCAGCAATCATGGGGGGGTGAACACTGAAGCTTTCTTT. Translating gives CASSNHGGVNTEAFF.

This sequence joins TRBV7-3 and TRBJ2-5, with unresolved D. The CDR3 is 11 amino acids. CDR1 and CDR2 (germline): SGHTA, FQGTGA. V was shortened by 6 bases and J by 3 bases, with 5 bases between the two germline ends. CDR3 nucleotides: TGTGCCAGCAGGTTCAAAGAGACCCAGTACTTC. Its translation is CASRFKETQYF.

The rearrangement joins TRBV13 to TRBJ2-7, with a tentative D call TRBD1 (6 bases). V shed 4 bases and J shed 4 bases, with 20 bases lying between them. Germline CDR1 reads PRHDT; CDR2 reads FYEKMQ (reference sequence). The CDR3 has 16 amino acids. CDR3 nucleotide sequence: TGTGCCAGCAGCTCCTCGATGAGCCGAAGGGGGTACGAGCAGTACTTC. Encoded protein: CASSSSMSRRGYEQYF.